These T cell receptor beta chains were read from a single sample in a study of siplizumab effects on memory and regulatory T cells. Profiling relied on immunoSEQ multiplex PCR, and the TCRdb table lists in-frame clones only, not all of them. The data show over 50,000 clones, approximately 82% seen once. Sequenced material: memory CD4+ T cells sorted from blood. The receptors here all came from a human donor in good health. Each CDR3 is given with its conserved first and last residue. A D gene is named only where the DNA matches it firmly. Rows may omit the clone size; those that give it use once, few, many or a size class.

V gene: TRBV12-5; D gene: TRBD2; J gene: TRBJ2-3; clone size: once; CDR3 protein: CASGLVLSGSVDTQYF; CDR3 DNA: TGTGCTAGTGGTTTGGTACTGAGCGGGAGTGTAGATACGCAGTATTTT
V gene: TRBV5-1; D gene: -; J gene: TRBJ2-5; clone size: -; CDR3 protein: CASSPGWQNQETQYF; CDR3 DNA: TGCGCCAGCAGCCCAGGCTGGCAAAACCAAGAGACCCAGTACTTC
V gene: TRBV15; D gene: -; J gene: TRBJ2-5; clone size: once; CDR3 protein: CATSTTQETQYF; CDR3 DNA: TGTGCCACCAGCACCACACAAGAGACCCAGTACTTC
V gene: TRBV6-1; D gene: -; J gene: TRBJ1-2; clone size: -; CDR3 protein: CASSRTESSYTF; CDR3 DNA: TGTGCCAGCAGCCGTACCGAGAGTAGCTACACCTTC
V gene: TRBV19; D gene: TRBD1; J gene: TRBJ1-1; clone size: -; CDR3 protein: CASSPTGTGSKGTEAFF; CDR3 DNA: TGTGCCAGTAGCCCTACCGGGACAGGGAGTAAGGGCACTGAAGCTTTCTTT
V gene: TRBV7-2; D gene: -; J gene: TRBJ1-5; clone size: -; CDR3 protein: CASSLGQYSNQPQHF; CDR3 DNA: TGTGCCAGCAGCTTAGGGCAGTATAGCAATCAGCCCCAGCATTTT
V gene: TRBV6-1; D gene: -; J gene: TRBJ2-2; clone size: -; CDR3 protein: CASRQTLTGELFF; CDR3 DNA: TGTGCCAGCAGGCAAACCCTGACCGGGGAGCTGTTTTTT
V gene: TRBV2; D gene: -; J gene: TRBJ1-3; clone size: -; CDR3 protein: CASSVYFQSSGNTIYF; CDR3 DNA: TGTGCCAGCAGTGTCTATTTCCAAAGCTCTGGAAACACCATATATTTT
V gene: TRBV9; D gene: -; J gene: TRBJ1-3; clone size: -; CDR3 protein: CASSVGDSGLAGNTIYF; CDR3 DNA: TGTGCCAGCAGCGTAGGGGATTCAGGACTAGCTGGAAACACCATATATTTT
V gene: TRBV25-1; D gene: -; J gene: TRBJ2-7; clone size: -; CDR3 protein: CASSKYRDGDYEQYF; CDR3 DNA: TGTGCCAGCAGTAAGTACCGGGACGGCGACTACGAGCAGTACTTC
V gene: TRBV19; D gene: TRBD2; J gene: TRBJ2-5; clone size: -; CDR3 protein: CASSLAGGSTQYF; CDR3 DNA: TGTGCCAGTAGTCTAGCGGGAGGCTCAACCCAGTACTTC
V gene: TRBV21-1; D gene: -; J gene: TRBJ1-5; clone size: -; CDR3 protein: CASSNEDTRLIAISPSILDQPQHF; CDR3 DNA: -
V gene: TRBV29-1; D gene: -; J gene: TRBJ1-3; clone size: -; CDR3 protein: CSVEKTSEGNTIYF; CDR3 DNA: TGCAGCGTTGAAAAGACAAGTGAAGGAAACACCATATATTTT
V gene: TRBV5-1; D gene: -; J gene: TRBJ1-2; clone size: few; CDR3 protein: CASSPFGTDYGYTF; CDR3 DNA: TGCGCCAGCAGCCCGTTCGGGACGGACTATGGCTACACCTTC
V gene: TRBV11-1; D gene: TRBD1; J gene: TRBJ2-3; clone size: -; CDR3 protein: CASSSTGLRTATQYF; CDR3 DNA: TGTGCCAGCAGCTCGACAGGGCTGCGGACCGCTACGCAGTATTTT
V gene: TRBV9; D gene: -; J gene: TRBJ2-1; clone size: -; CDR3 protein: CASSPRTYGGAGGEQFF; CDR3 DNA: TGTGCCAGCAGCCCCAGAACTTATGGGGGGGCCGGAGGTGAGCAGTTCTTC
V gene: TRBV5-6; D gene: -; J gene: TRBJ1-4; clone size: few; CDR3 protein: CASSNRGGLEKLFF; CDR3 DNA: TGTGCCAGCAGCAACCGGGGCGGCCTTGAAAAACTGTTTTTT
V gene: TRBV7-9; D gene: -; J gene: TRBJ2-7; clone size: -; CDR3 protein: CASSTLLGYEQYF; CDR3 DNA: TGTGCCAGCAGCACCCTACTAGGCTACGAGCAGTACTTC
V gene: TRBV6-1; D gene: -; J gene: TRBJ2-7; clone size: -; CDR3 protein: CASSRTGGGRDEQYF; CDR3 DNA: TGTGCCAGCAGTCGTACAGGGGGTGGGAGGGACGAGCAGTACTTC
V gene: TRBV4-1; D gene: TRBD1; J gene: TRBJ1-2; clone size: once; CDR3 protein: CASSHRDRGNGYTF; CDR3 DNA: TGCGCCAGCAGCCACCGGGACAGGGGTAATGGCTACACCTTC
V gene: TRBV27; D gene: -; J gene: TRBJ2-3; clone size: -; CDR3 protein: CASSLLGRSTDTQYF; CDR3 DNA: TGTGCCAGCAGTTTATTGGGACGGAGCACAGATACGCAGTATTTT
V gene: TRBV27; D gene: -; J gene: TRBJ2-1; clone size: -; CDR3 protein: CASRIGGGDEQFF; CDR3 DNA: TGTGCCAGCAGGATCGGGGGCGGGGATGAGCAGTTCTTC
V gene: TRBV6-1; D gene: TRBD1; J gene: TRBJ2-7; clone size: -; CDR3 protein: CASRTGQGLNYEQYF; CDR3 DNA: TGTGCCAGCAGAACGGGACAGGGGCTAAACTACGAGCAGTACTTC
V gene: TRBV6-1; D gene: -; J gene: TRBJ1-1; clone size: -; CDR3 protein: CASSEGRLNTEAFF; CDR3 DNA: TGTGCCAGCAGTGAAGGCAGGTTGAACACTGAAGCTTTCTTT
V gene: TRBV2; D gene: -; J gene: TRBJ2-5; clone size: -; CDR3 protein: CASSEGFRWYF; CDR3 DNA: TGTGCCAGCAGTGAAGGCTTCCGATGGTACTTC
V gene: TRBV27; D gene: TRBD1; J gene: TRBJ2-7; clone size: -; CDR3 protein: CASSRRTGGEGEQYF; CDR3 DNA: TGTGCCAGCAGTCGCCGTACAGGGGGCGAGGGCGAGCAGTACTTC
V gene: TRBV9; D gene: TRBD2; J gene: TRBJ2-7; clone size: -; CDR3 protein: CASSEGLAGGGRSYEQYF; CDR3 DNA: TGTGCCAGCAGCGAGGGACTAGCGGGAGGAGGTAGGTCCTACGAGCAGTACTTC
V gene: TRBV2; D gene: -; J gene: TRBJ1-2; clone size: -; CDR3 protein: CASSGLRGRRYGYTF; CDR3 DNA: TGTGCCAGCAGTGGACTTCGGGGGCGCCGTTATGGCTACACCTTC
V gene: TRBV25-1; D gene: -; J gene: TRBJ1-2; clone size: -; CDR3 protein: CASSASHTGFYGYTF; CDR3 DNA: TGTGCCAGCAGCGCTAGTCACACGGGGTTCTATGGCTACACCTTC
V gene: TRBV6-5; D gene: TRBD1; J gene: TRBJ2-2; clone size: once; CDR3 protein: CASRGTGSTGELFF; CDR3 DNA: TGTGCCAGCAGGGGGACAGGGAGCACCGGGGAGCTGTTTTTT
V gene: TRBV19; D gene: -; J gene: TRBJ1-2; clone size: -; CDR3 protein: CASSIDQWKFGGYTF; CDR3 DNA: TGTGCCAGTAGTATAGACCAGTGGAAGTTCGGGGGCTACACCTTC
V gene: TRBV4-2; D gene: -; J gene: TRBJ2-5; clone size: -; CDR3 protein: CASSLGLVETQYF; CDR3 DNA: TGTGCCAGCAGCCTCGGACTGGTTGAGACCCAGTACTTC
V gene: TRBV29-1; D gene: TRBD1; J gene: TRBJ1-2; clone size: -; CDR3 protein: CSVGGQGRRSYTF; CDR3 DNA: TGCAGCGTCGGGGGACAGGGTCGAAGGAGCTACACCTTC
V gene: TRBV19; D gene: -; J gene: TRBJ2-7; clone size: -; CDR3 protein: CASSIEGSAPYEQYF; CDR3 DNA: TGTGCCAGTAGTATAGAGGGTAGCGCGCCCTACGAGCAGTACTTC
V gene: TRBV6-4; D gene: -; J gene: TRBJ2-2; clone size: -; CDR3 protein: CASRSQGSTGELFF; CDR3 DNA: TGTGCCAGCAGATCCCAGGGTTCCACCGGGGAGCTGTTTTTT
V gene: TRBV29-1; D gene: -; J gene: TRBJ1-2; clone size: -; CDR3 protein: CSVDVVYTF; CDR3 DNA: TGCAGCGTTGACGTCGTCTACACCTTC
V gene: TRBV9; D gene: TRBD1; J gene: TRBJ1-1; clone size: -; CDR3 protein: CASSVEQGASTEAFF; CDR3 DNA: TGTGCCAGCAGCGTAGAACAGGGGGCTAGCACTGAAGCTTTCTTT
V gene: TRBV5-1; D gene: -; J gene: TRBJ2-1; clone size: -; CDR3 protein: CASSPGTGPPTYNEQFF; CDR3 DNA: TGCGCCAGCAGCCCGGGGACGGGCCCTCCGACCTACAATGAGCAGTTCTTC
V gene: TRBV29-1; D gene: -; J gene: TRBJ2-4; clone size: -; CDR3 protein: CSVSSSLAKNIQYF; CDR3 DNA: TGCAGCGTTTCGTCCTCACTAGCCAAAAACATTCAGTACTTC
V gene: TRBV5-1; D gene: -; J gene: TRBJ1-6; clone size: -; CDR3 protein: CASSPGQVNNSPLHF; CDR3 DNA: TGCGCCAGCAGCCCGGGGCAGGTGAATAATTCACCCCTCCACTTT
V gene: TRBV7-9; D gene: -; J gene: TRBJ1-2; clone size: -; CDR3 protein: CASSYRAVYGYTF; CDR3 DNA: TGTGCCAGCAGCTACCGGGCCGTCTATGGCTACACCTTC
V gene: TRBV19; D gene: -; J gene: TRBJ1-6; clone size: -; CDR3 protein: CASSLQSYNSPLHF; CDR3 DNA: TGTGCCAGTAGTTTGCAGAGCTATAATTCACCCCTCCACTTT
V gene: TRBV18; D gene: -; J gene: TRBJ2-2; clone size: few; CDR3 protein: CASSPRLTGELFF; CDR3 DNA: TGTGCCAGCTCACCGCGACTAACCGGGGAGCTGTTTTTT
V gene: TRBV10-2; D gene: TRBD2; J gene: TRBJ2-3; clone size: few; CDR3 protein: CASSETLTSGSITDTQYF; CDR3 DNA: TGCGCCAGCAGTGAGACCCTGACTAGCGGGAGTATCACAGATACGCAGTATTTT